The clone carrying this T cell receptor beta chain was found many times. Its antigen remains unidentified. Axillary draining lymph nodes of breast cancer patients supplied the node samples. This sample is part of a study of breast tumors, draining lymph nodes, adjacent tissues. Points from the study as a whole: The lymph node origin of tumor T cells was framed as consistent with a hypothesis, not demonstrated.

The germline V and J ends were trimmed by 8 bases and 5 bases, with 15 bases remaining between them. The germline CDR1 and CDR2 sequences are SGHTA and FQGNSA. The CDR3 loop spans 13 amino acids. From the multiplex PCR reads, TCRdb called clonotypes with MiXCR, one entry per CDR3 protein. The sample holds over 200,000 distinct CDR3 sequences, under 40% seen once. The clonotype was recovered from a female donor with breast cancer. Some clones in this sample may be carry-over from other donors' samples. The sequenced material came from axillary lymph node tissue. The J gene is TRBJ2-5, the V gene TRBV7-2; D assignment may be TRBD1 or TRBD2 (5 bases each). The CDR3 protein is CASGGNQGETQYF. The CDR3 DNA is TGTGCCAGCGGGGGAAACCAAGGGGAGACCCAGTACTTC.